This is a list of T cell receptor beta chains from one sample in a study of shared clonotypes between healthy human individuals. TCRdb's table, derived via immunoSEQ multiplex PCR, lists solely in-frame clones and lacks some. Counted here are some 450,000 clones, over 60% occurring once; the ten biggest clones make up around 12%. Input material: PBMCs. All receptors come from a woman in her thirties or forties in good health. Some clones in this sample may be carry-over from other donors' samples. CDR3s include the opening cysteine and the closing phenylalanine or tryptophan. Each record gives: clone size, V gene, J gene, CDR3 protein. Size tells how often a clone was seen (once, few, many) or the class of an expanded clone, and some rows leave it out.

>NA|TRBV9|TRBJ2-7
CASSVGPTYTYEQYF
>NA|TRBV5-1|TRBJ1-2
CASSPGTGGHGYTF
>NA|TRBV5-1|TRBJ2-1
CASSLGPTSGNNEQFF
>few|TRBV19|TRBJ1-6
CASSRTANNSPLHF
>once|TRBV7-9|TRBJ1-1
CATVWNTEAFF
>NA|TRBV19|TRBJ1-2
CASSRGNPSVYGYTF
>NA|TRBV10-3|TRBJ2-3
CAISESLGITDTQYF
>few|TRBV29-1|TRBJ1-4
CSVEGGGKEKLFF
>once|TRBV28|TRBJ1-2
CASKKGAVDNYGYTF
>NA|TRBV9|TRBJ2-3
CASSGGTSGRDTQYF
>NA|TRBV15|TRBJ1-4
CATSRGRNEKLFF
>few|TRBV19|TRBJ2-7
CASTDRASYEQYF
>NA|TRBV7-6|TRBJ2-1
CASSPTISYNEQFF
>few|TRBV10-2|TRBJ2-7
CASSERLAGKYEQYF
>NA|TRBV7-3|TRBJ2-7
CASRPGTGRSYEQYF
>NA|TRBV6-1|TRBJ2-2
CASSKTTEPSGELFF
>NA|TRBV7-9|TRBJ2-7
CASSLTFSYEQYF
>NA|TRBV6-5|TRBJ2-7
CASSVQGASEQYF
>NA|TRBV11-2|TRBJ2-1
CASSFSLAGVSAYNEQFF
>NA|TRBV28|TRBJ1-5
CASSLRGGQANQPQHF
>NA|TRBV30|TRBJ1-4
CAWSVWAGGNEKLFF
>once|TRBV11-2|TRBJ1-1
CASSPGTGLLTEAFF
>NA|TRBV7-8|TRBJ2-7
CASRSSTSENSYEQYF
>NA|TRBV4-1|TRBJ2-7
CASSQTRAGLVGVLNEQYF
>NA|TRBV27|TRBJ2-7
CASSSLNEQYF
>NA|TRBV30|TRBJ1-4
CAWNSGGEKLFF
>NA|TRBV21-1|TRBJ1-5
CASSHRGNQPQHF
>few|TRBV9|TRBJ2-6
CASSVDQGLNSGANVLTF
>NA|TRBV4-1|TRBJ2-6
CASSQDRRSGANVLTF
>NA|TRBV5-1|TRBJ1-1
CASSLETANTEAFF
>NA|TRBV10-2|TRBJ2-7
CASSEGYEQYF
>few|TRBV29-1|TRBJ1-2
CSVSIPLYGYTF
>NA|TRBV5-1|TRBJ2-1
CASSLGLAPGSSYNEQFF
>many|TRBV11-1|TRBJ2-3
CASSSTTDRVVDTQYF
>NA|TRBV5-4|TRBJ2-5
CASSPLQSQETQYF